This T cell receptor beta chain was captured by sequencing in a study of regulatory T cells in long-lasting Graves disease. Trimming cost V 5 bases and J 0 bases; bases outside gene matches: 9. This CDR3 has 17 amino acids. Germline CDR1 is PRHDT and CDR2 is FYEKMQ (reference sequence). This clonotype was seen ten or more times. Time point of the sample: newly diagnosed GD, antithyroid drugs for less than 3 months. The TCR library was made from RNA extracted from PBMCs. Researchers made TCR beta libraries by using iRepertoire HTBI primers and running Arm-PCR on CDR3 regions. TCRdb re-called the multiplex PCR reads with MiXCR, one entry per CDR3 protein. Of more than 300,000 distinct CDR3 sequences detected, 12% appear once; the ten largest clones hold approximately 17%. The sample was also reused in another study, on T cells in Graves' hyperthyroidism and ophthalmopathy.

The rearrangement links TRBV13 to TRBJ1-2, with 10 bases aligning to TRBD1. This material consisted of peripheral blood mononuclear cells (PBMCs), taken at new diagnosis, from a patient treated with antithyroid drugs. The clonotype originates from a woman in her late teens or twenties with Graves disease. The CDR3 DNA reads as TGTGCCAGCAGCCTCTACCCAGACAGGGGGCCTAACTATGGCTACACCTTC. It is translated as CASSLYPDRGPNYGYTF.